One T cell receptor beta chain is described in this entry. The target antigen is unknown. Exclusions: uncontrolled infection, other autoimmune disease, pregnancy, lactation. Trimming removed 3 bases from V and 5 bases from J; junction bases left unmatched: 8. There are 16 residues in the CDR3. In germline, CDR1 is LGHNA, CDR2 YNFKEQ. This sample was included in a study of T cells in Graves' hyperthyroidism and ophthalmopathy. Study context: Peripheral blood draws took place at initial diagnosis, ahead of any treatment. Findings and caveats of the study: Peripheral blood also featured most of the thyroid clonotypes expanded above 0.001. Onset of ophthalmopathy came a median approximately 6.8 months after the model predicted it.

From RNA transcripts, TCR beta CDR3 regions were amplified. HTBI primers were the set used in a first-round RT-PCR of the TCR CDR3. Using its own MiXCR run on the multiplex PCR reads, TCRdb lists one record per CDR3 protein. The sample carries hundreds of thousands of distinct CDR3 sequences, around 14% recorded once. V is TRBV4-2 and J is TRBJ2-4, with TRBD1 matching 9 bases. This TCR derives from a woman aged 18-29 years with Graves' hyperthyroidism. Sequenced: blood. This CDR3 is CASSHPSGTGQNIQYF. The CDR3 DNA follows: TGTGCCAGCAGCCATCCCAGTGGGACAGGGCAAAACATTCAGTACTTC.